Reported below is one T cell receptor (beta chain). Its cognate antigen is unknown. Each of the donors was a healthy bone marrow donor. Nominally healthy donors provided the samples, though records likely missed some immune exposures. The germline CDR1 and CDR2 sequences are MGHDK and SYGVNS. The V and J ends lost 2 bases and 5 bases respectively, with 12 bases between them. CDR3 length equals 14 residues. Primers for the PCR totalled 60 Vbeta and 13 Jbeta. Generated by immunoSEQ multiplex PCR, the TCRdb table keeps only in-frame clones and is missing some. The data hold 160,000 or so clones, with over 80% observed a single time. The record originates from a study of cytomegalovirus exposure and HLA in healthy donors. Findings and caveats of the study: Earlier analysis yielded a pattern in which most TCR beta V segments were productive about 87% or about 30% of the time. An analysis was carried out at a later point. It showed that HLA-associated TCR beta chains were more clonally expanded than equally common non-associated chains.

This sequence joins TRBV25-1 and TRBJ2-5; possibly TRBD1 for D (6 bases). The receptor comes from a male donor in good health and CMV-seropositive. Source material: PBMCs. CDR3 DNA sequence: TGTGCCAGCAGTGAACTTACAGGGCGGGAGACCCAGTACTTC. Protein: CASSELTGRETQYF. The full variable domain, with the rest looked up from reference TRBV25-1 and TRBJ2-5, is EADIYQTPRYLVIGTGKKITLECSQTMGHDKMYWYQQDPGMELHLIHYSYGVNSTEKGDLSSESTVSRIRTEHFPLTLESARPSHTSQYLCASSELTGRETQYFGPGTRLLVL.